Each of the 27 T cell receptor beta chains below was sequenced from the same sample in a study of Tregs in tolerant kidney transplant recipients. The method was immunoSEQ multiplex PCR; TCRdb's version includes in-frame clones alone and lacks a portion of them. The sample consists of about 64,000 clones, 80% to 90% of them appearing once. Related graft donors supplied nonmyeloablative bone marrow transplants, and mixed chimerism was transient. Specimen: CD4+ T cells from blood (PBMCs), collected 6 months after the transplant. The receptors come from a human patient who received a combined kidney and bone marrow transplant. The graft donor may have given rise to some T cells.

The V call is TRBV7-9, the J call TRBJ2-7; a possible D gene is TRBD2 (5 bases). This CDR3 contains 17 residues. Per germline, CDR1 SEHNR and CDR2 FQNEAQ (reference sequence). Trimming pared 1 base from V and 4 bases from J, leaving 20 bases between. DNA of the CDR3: TGTGCCAGCAGCTTAGGAGGGTGGAATGGTGCTTTATACGAGCAGTACTTC. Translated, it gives CASSLGGWNGALYEQYF.

CDR3 sequence reads: CASSLVEATEAFF. The CDR3 bases are TGCGCCAGCAGCTTGGTAGAAGCCACTGAAGCTTTCTTT. The genes are TRBV5-1 and TRBJ1-1; D is unclear. Trimming left V 0 bases short and J 4 bases short, with 7 bases between. Germline CDR1 SGHRS, CDR2 YFSETQ. This CDR3 is 13 amino acids long.

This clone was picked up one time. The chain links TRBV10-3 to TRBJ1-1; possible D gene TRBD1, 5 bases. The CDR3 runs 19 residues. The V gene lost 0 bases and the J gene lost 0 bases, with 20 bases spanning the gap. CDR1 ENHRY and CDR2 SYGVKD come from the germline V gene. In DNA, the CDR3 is TGTGCCATCAGTGAGTCGAAGCCCACACAGGAGTATATGAACACTGAAGCTTTCTTT. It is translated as CAISESKPTQEYMNTEAFF.

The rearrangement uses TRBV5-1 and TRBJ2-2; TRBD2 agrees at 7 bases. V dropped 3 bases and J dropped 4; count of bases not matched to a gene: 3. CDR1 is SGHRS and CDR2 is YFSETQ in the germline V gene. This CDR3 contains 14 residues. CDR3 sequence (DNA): TGCGCCAGCAGCTCTCCGGGAGGCACCGGGGAGCTGTTTTTT. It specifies CASSSPGGTGELFF.

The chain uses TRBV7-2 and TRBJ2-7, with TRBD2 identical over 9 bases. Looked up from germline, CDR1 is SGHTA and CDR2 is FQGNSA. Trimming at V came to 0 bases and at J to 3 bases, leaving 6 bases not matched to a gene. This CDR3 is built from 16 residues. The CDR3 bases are TGTGCCAGCAGCTTAGCGGGCCTAGCGGGAAACTACGAGCAGTACTTC. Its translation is CASSLAGLAGNYEQYF.

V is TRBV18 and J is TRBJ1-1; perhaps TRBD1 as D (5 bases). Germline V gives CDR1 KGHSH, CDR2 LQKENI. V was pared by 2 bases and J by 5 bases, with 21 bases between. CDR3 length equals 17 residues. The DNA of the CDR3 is TGTGCCAGCTCACCAGGCCCGTCAGCAGGGTGGTGGACTGAAGCTTTCTTT. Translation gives CASSPGPSAGWWTEAFF.

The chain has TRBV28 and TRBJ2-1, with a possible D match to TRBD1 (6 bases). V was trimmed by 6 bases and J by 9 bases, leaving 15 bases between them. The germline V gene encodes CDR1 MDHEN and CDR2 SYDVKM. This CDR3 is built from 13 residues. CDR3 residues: CASRSQQGGEQFF. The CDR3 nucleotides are TGTGCCAGCAGATCCCAACAGGGCGGTGAGCAGTTCTTC. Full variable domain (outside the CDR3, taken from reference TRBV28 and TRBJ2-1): DVKVTQSSRYLVKRTGEKVFLECVQDMDHENMFWYRQDPGLGLRLIYFSYDVKMKEKGDIPEGYSVSREKKERFSLILESASTNQTSMYLCASRSQQGGEQFFGPGTRLTVL.

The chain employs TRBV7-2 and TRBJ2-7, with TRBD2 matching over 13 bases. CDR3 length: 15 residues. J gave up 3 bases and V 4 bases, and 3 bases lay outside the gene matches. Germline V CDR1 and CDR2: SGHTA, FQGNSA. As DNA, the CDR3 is TGTGCCAGCAGCTCCTGGACTAGCGGGAGCTACGAGCAGTACTTC. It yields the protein CASSSWTSGSYEQYF.

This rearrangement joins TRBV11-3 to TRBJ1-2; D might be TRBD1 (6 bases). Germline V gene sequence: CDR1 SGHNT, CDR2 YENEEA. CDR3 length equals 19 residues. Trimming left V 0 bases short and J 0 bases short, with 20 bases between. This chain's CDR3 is CASSLEGGDIGLSNYGYTF. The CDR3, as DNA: TGTGCCAGCAGCTTAGAGGGGGGGGACATAGGGTTGTCTAACTATGGCTACACCTTC.

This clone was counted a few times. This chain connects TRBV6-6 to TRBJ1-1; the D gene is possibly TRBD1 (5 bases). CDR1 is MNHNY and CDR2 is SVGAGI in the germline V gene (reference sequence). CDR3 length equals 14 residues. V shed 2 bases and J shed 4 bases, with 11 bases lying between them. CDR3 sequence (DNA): TGTGCCAGCAGTTACGGGGGGTCGGCCACTGAAGCTTTCTTT. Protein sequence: CASSYGGSATEAFF.

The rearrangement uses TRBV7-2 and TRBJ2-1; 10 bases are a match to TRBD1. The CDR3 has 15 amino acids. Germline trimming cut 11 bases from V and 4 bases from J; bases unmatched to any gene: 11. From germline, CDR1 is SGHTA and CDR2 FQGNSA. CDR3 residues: CAQIRGTGAYNEQFF. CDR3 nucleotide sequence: TGTGCCCAAATCCGCGGGACAGGGGCATACAATGAGCAGTTCTTC.

This CDR3 reads CASSLRGYQETQYF. The CDR3 coding sequence is TGTGCCAGCAGTCTTCGAGGATACCAAGAGACCCAGTACTTC. The genes are TRBV5-4 and TRBJ2-5; unclear D gene. With 5 bases removed from V and 0 bases from J, the gap between germline ends came to 11 bases. Germline CDR1 reads SGHNT; CDR2 reads YYREEE (reference sequence). The CDR3 spans 14 residues.

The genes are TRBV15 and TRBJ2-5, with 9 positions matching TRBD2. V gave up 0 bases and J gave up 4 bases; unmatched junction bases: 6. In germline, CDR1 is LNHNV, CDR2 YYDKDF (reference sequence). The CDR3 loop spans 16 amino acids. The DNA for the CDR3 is TGTGCCACCAGCAGAGATCGGCGGGGGGGCCGAGAGACCCAGTACTTC. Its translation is CATSRDRRGGRETQYF.

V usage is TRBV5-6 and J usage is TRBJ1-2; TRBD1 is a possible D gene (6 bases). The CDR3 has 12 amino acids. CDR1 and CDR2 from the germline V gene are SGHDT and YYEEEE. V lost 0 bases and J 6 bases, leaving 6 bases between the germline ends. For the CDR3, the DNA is TGTGCCAGCAGCTTGGGGACAGATGGCTACACCTTC. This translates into CASSLGTDGYTF.

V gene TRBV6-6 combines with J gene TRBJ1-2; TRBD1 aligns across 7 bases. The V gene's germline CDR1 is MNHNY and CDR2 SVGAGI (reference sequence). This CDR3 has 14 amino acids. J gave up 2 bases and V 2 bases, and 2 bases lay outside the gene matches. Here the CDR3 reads CASSYRGPNYGYTF. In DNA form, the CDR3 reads TGTGCCAGCAGTTACAGGGGGCCAAACTATGGCTACACCTTC.

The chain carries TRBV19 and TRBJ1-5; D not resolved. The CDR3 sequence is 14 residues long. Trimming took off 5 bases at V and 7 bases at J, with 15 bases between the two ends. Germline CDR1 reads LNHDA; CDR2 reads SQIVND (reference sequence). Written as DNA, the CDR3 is TGTGCCAGTAGTCGGGTAGGGAGGGAACAGCCCCAGCATTTT. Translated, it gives CASSRVGREQPQHF.

The CDR3 region has the DNA TGTGCCAGCAGCTTACAGGGCTACGAGCAGTACTTC. Encoded protein: CASSLQGYEQYF. The rearrangement links TRBV7-6 to TRBJ2-7, with D possibly matching TRBD1 (5 bases). The germline CDR1 and CDR2 sequences are SGHVS and FNYEAQ. V gave up 2 bases and J gave up 3 bases, with 5 bases separating them. The CDR3 is 12 amino acids.

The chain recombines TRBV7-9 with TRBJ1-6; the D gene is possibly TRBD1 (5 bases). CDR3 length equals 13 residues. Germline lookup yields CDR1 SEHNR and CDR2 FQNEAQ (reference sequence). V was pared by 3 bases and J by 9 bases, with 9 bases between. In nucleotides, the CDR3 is TGTGCCAGCAGCTTCGGTGACAGTTCACCCCTCCACTTT. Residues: CASSFGDSSPLHF. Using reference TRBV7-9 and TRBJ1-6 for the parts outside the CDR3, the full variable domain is DTGVSQNPRHKITKRGQNVTFRCDPISEHNRLYWYRQTLGQGPEFLTYFQNEAQLEKSRLLSDRFSAERPKGSFSTLEIQRTEQGDSAMYLCASSFGDSSPLHFGNGTRLTVT.

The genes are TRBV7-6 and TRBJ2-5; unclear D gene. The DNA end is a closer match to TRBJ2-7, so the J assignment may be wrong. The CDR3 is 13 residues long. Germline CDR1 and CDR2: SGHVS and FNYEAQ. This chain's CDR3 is CASSLDRTYEQYF. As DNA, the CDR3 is TGTGCCAGCAGCTTAGACAGAACCTACGAGCAGTACTTC.

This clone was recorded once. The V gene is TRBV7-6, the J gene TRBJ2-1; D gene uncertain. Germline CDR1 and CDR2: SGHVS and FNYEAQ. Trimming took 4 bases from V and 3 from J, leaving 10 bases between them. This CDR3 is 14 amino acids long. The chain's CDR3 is CASSSPGSYNEQFF. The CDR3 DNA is TGTGCCAGCAGCTCCCCGGGTAGCTACAATGAGCAGTTCTTC. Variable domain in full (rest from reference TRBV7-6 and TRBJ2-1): GAGVSQSPRYKVTKRGQDVALRCDPISGHVSLYWYRQALGQGPEFLTYFNYEAQQDKSGLPNDRFSAERPEGSISTLTIQRTEQRDSAMYRCASSSPGSYNEQFFGPGTRLTVL.

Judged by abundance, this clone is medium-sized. The chain's CDR3 is CASSQIRDFGQIMNTEAFF. CDR3 bases: TGTGCCAGCAGCCAAATTAGGGACTTCGGTCAGATCATGAACACTGAAGCTTTCTTT. This chain links TRBV14 with TRBJ1-1; the D gene is possibly TRBD1 (5 bases). V lost 2 bases and J lost 0, with 22 bases in between. This CDR3 contains 19 residues. Germline CDR1 and CDR2: SGHDN and FVKESK.

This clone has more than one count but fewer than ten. CDR3 bases: TGTGCCAGTAGTATAGGAAAGCGGGACCACCGGGAGCTGTTTTTT. Its protein is CASSIGKRDHRELFF. The chain links TRBV19 to TRBJ2-2; 7 bases fit TRBD2. The trim removed 1 base at V and 9 bases at J, leaving 8 bases unmatched. This CDR3 contains 15 residues. Germline CDR1 LNHDA, CDR2 SQIVND (reference sequence).

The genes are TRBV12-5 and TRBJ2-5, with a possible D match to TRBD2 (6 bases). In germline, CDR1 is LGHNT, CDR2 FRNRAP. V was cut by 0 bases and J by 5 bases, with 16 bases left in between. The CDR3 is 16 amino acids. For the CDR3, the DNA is TGTGCTAGTGGTTTGGTACTGGGCAGGGAGGTGGAGACCCAGTACTTC. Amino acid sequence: CASGLVLGREVETQYF.

The CDR3 region has the DNA TGTGCCAGCCGTGGACTAAGGGAGACCCAGTACTTC. It codes for CASRGLRETQYF. The chain couples TRBV2 to TRBJ2-5; D may be TRBD2 (6 bases). CDR3 length: 12 amino acids. Per the germline V gene, CDR1 is SNHLY and CDR2 is FYNNEI. The V and J ends lost 8 bases and 5 bases respectively, with 12 bases between them.

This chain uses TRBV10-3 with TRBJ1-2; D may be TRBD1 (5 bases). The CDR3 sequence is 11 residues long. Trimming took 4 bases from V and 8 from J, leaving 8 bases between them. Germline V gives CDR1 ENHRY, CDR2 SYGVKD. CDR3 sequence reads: CAISGGEGYTF. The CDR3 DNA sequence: TGTGCCATCAGTGGGGGCGAGGGCTACACCTTC.

CDR3 nucleotide sequence: TGTGCCAGCAGCCCTCTAGCGGAAAGCTCCTACGAGCAGTACTTC. It specifies CASSPLAESSYEQYF. V usage is TRBV11-3 and J usage is TRBJ2-7, with 7 bases fitting TRBD2. The germline V gene encodes CDR1 SGHNT and CDR2 YENEEA. J gave up 0 bases and V 5 bases, and 7 bases lay outside the gene matches. The CDR3 covers 15 residues.

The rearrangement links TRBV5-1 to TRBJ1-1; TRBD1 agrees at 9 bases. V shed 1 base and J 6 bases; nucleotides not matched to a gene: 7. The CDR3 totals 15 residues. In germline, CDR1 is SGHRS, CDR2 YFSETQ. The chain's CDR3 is CASSLLTDRGAEAFF. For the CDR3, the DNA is TGCGCCAGCAGCTTGTTAACGGACAGGGGCGCTGAAGCTTTCTTT.